This entry lists 24 T cell receptor beta chains sequenced from one sample in a study of Graves' ophthalmopathy and Graves' hyperthyroidism listed by TCRdb under 2018. Sequencing relied on an Illumina HiSeq 2000. For repertoire sequencing, the TCR beta CDR3 regions were amplified from RNA transcripts. A first-round RT-PCR used HTBI primers with the Qiagen OneStep RT-PCR kit, followed by a second-round multiplex PCR, size selection and purification. In-frame beta chains were kept once TCRdb had trimmed the public reads at Q25 with fastp and called clones with MiXCR. Rows with a matching CDR3 protein are joined into one entry that keeps the most common DNA and genes. The sample table holds roughly 1.1 million distinct CDR3 sequences, of which roughly 35% were seen once. Of the sample, around 10% is held by the ten largest clones. The sample was peripheral blood or thyroid tissue (not recorded which). The receptor source for this set is an adult man with Graves' hyperthyroidism.

Many counts were recorded for this clonotype. This rearrangement joins TRBV5-6 to TRBJ2-5; D perhaps matches TRBD1 (5 bases). This CDR3 has 15 amino acids. Germline V gives CDR1 SGHDT, CDR2 YYEEEE. V was shortened by 3 bases and J by 5 bases, with 17 bases between the two germline ends. Here the CDR3 DNA reads TGTGCCAGCAGCTACAGACAGAGCGTCCATGAGACCCAGTACTTC. Encoded protein: CASSYRQSVHETQYF.

As to this clonotype: Compared with germline, one end of the junction differs, possibly owing to a read error. The chain employs TRBV10-3 and TRBJ1-2, with 7 nucleotides matching TRBD1. The CDR3 length is 16 residues. Germline V gives CDR1 ENHRY, CDR2 SYGVKD. CDR3 region: CASSYSRRGRNYGYTF. CDR3 coding DNA: TGTGCCAGCAGTTACTCGAGGAGGGGGCGAAACTATGGCTACACCTTC.

The rearrangement uses TRBV10-3 and TRBJ1-4; possibly TRBD1 for D (5 bases). Per the germline V gene, CDR1 is ENHRY and CDR2 is SYGVKD. Trimming cost V 10 bases and J 8 bases, with 17 bases left between them. The CDR3 is made up of 13 amino acids. This chain's CDR3 is CATGTDSWEKLFF. The CDR3 region has the DNA TGTGCCACAGGGACCGACAGTTGGGAAAAACTGTTTTTT.

This clonotype occurred a few times. The chain has TRBV19 and TRBJ2-6; D unclear. Trimming cost V 7 bases and J 1 base, with 11 bases left between them. CDR1 and CDR2 (germline): LNHDA, SQIVND (reference sequence). The CDR3 runs to 15 residues. The CDR3, as DNA: TGTGCCAGTACCGACTTGGGGTCTGGGGCCAACGTCCTGACTTTC. Translated, it gives CASTDLGSGANVLTF. The whole variable domain, remainder taken from reference TRBV19 and TRBJ2-6, is DGGITQSPKYLFRKEGQNVTLSCEQNLNHDAMYWYRQDPGQGLRLIYYSQIVNDFQKGDIAEGYSVSREKKESFPLTVTSAQKNPTAFYLCASTDLGSGANVLTFGAGSRLTVL.

This clonotype was seen only once. The chain combines TRBV6-2 or TRBV6-3 with TRBJ2-7; D is possibly TRBD2 (6 bases). V lost 7 bases and J 0 bases, leaving 19 bases between the germline ends. The CDR3 consists of 16 residues. Germline values: CDR1 MNHEY, CDR2 SVGEGT. The CDR3 DNA reads TGTGCCAGCAAATTCATGGGGGGACTGCACTCCTACGAGCAGTACTTC. Protein product: CASKFMGGLHSYEQYF.

In this sample, this clonotype turned up once. The gene calls are TRBV12-3 or TRBV12-4 and TRBJ2-7, with 9 bases that match TRBD1. J lost 6 bases, V lost 8 bases, and 17 bases had no gene match. The CDR3 runs 16 residues. CDR3 DNA sequence: TGTGCCAGCTCACCAATGGGCGGGACAGGGAGCGGCGAGCAGTACTTC. It translates to CASSPMGGTGSGEQYF.

This chain uses TRBV7-6 with TRBJ2-5, with 7 bases identical to TRBD2. With V trimmed by 5 bases and J by 5 bases, 8 bases remained unmatched. This CDR3 spans 14 amino acids. Germline CDR1 is SGHVS and CDR2 is FNYEAQ. CDR3 sequence reads: CASSRVAGLETQYF. Written as DNA, the CDR3 is TGTGCCAGCAGCCGGGTAGCGGGCCTGGAGACCCAGTACTTC.

This clonotype occurred many times. The germline gene is not matched at one end of the junction; a read error may be the cause. The rearrangement uses TRBV5-1 and TRBJ2-7, with D perhaps being TRBD1 or TRBD2 (5 bases each). CDR3 size: 13 residues. The germline V gene has CDR1 SGHRS and CDR2 YFSETQ. The DNA for the CDR3 is TGTGCCAGCAGCCCGGGACCTTCTTACGAGCAGTACTTC. Translated: CASSPGPSYEQYF.

The V gene is TRBV5-1, the J gene TRBJ2-5; TRBD1 is a possible D gene (6 bases). Trimming took off 3 bases at V and 3 bases at J, with 12 bases between the two ends. Germline lookup yields CDR1 SGHRS and CDR2 YFSETQ. The CDR3 is made up of 14 amino acids. The CDR3 reads CASSSTGSKETQYF. The CDR3 region has the DNA TGCGCCAGCAGCTCCACAGGGTCGAAAGAGACCCAGTACTTC.

About this clonotype: One base away lies a much larger clone, so this may be a sequencing read error. V is TRBV10-3 and J is TRBJ2-5, with D perhaps given as TRBD1 or TRBD2 (5 bases each). The ends were cut back, 7 bases at V and 5 bases at J, with 8 bases in the middle. Germline lookup yields CDR1 ENHRY and CDR2 SYGVKD. The CDR3 contains 11 residues. The CDR3 loop reads CAINEGETQYF. CDR3 DNA: TGTGCCATCAACGAGGGGGAGACCCAGTACTTC.

In its sample, this clonotype was seen many times. The V gene is TRBV29-1, the J gene TRBJ1-2; TRBD1 aligns across 7 bases. CDR1 is SQVTM, CDR2 ANQGSEA, per germline. CDR3 length equals 14 residues. Germline trimming cut 2 bases from V and 6 bases from J; bases unmatched to any gene: 9. The chain's CDR3 is CSVERQGLRNGYTF. The DNA for the CDR3 is TGCAGCGTTGAAAGACAGGGCCTTCGGAATGGCTACACCTTC. Complete variable domain (other parts from reference TRBV29-1 and TRBJ1-2): SAVISQKPSRDICQRGTSLTIQCQVDSQVTMMFWYRQQPGQSLTLIATANQGSEATYESGFVIDKFPISRPNLTFSTLTVSNMSPEDSSIYLCSVERQGLRNGYTFGSGTRLTVV.

This clonotype was counted at least ten times. The chain joins TRBV11-1 to TRBJ1-6; D perhaps matches TRBD1 (6 bases). Trimming took 5 bases from V and 8 from J, leaving 19 bases between them. The CDR3 totals 16 residues. The germline CDR1 and CDR2 sequences are SGHAT and FQDESV (reference sequence). The CDR3 nucleotides are TGTGCCAGCAGCCCCGGAGACGGACAGACCTATTCACCCCTCCACTTT. Translated, it gives CASSPGDGQTYSPLHF.

This clonotype was found a few times. The CDR3 spells CASGLTGDGELFF. As DNA, the CDR3 is TGTGCTAGTGGTTTGACAGGGGACGGGGAGCTGTTTTTT. The rearrangement joins TRBV12-5 to TRBJ2-2; 7 bases fit TRBD1. Trimming cost V 2 bases and J 7 bases; bases outside gene matches: 1. The CDR3 loop spans 13 amino acids. CDR1 is LGHNT and CDR2 is FRNRAP in the germline V gene.

This clonotype has ten or more counts. The rearrangement joins TRBV6-6 to TRBJ1-6; the match to TRBD1 covers 7 bases. This CDR3 comprises 17 residues. J was trimmed by 7 bases and V by 5 bases; bases with no gene match: 14. Germline V gene sequence: CDR1 MNHNY, CDR2 SVGAGI (reference sequence). The CDR3 DNA sequence: TGTGCCAGCAGTATCAAAGGACAGGCATTCTTCAATTCACCCCTCCACTTT. Translated, it gives CASSIKGQAFFNSPLHF.

This clonotype has ten or more counts. V usage is TRBV12-3 or TRBV12-4 and J usage is TRBJ1-5; TRBD1 matches at 7 bases. The CDR3 sequence is 15 residues long. V was pared by 5 bases and J by 7 bases, with 11 bases of the junction left unmatched. The CDR3: CASSLGDSGGQPQHF. The CDR3 bases are TGTGCCAGCAGTCTGGGGGACAGTGGGGGACAGCCCCAGCATTTT.

V gene TRBV20-1 combines with J gene TRBJ1-1; unclear D gene. The CDR3 runs 13 residues. In germline, CDR1 is DFQATT, CDR2 SNEGSKA (reference sequence). Trimming took off 0 bases at V and 5 bases at J, with 10 bases between the two ends. The CDR3 sequence is CSARDPGLTEAFF. CDR3 nucleotides: TGCAGTGCTAGAGATCCCGGGTTAACTGAAGCTTTCTTT.

Many counts were recorded for this clonotype. This may be a read error, as it is one base from a much larger clone. This sequence joins TRBV7-9 and TRBJ2-7; no clear D. V lost 5 bases and J lost 7, with 21 bases in between. Per germline, CDR1 SEHNR and CDR2 FQNEAQ (reference sequence). This CDR3 has 15 amino acids. CDR3 sequence (DNA): TGTGCCAGCAGCCTTATATCGGTGGCCCACAATGAGCAGTACTTC. Protein product: CASSLISVAHNEQYF.

There are many counts of this clonotype. V and J are TRBV12-3 or TRBV12-4 and TRBJ2-7, with 11 bases that match TRBD1. V was pared by 5 bases and J by 2 bases, with 5 bases of the junction left unmatched. This CDR3 spans 15 amino acids. The CDR3 loop is CASSLGQGAAYEQYF. CDR3 bases: TGTGCCAGCAGTCTCGGACAGGGGGCGGCCTACGAGCAGTACTTC.

This clonotype has only a few counts. V and J are TRBV2 and TRBJ1-3; a possible D gene is TRBD1 (5 bases). The CDR3 length is 15 residues. V was pared by 4 bases and J by 2 bases, with 12 bases between. Germline V gives CDR1 SNHLY, CDR2 FYNNEI. The CDR3 coding sequence is TGTGCCAGCAGTGTCAGGGCCCACGCTGGAAACACCATATATTTT. Translated, it gives CASSVRAHAGNTIYF.

Comments on this clonotype: Mismatch with germline at one junction end may stem from a read error. The genes are TRBV7-2 and TRBJ2-7; D call uncertain. In germline, CDR1 is SGHTA, CDR2 FQGNSA. The CDR3 sequence is 11 residues long. This chain's CDR3 is CAGSSRYEQYF. In DNA form, the CDR3 reads TGTGCCGGCAGCTCCCGCTACGAGCAGTACTTC.

This clonotype was counted many times. The gene calls are TRBV12-3 or TRBV12-4 and TRBJ2-7; D is uncertain. The V end was cut by 3 bases, the J end by 2 bases, with 8 bases between. The CDR3 is made up of 13 amino acids. For the CDR3, the DNA is TGTGCCAGCAGTTTTCGCCCAGCCTACGAGCAGTACTTC. Its protein product is CASSFRPAYEQYF.

The rearrangement links TRBV7-9 to TRBJ2-7; 8 bases are shared with TRBD2. The J segment lost 4 bases and the V segment lost 3 bases, leaving 8 bases of the junction unmatched. Germline values: CDR1 SEHNR, CDR2 FQNEAQ (reference sequence). The CDR3 is 15 residues long. The CDR3 DNA reads TGTGCCAGCAGCTTCGAAGCGGGAGTTATGTACGAGCAGTACTTC. Amino acids: CASSFEAGVMYEQYF.

The count of this clonotype is one. Since a much larger clone is just one base distant, this may be a read error. This chain links TRBV14 with TRBJ2-7; no definite D call. V was shortened by 6 bases and J by 5 bases, with 17 bases between the two germline ends. Looked up from germline, CDR1 is SGHDN and CDR2 is FVKESK. The CDR3 has 14 residues. The CDR3 region has the DNA TGTGCCAGCAGTCACTCTTTGGGTCCGAACGAGCAGTACTTC. Translating gives CASSHSLGPNEQYF.

This clonotype has a count of ten or more. This rearrangement joins TRBV2 to TRBJ1-4, with 7 bases that match TRBD1. The CDR3 contains 15 residues. Trimming at V came to 6 bases and at J to 7 bases, leaving 11 bases not matched to a gene. Germline CDR1 SNHLY, CDR2 FYNNEI. The CDR3 coding sequence is TGTGCCAGCAGCGGGGGTTTAGGGGGCGGTGAAAAACTGTTTTTT. It specifies CASSGGLGGGEKLFF.